The 32 T cell receptor beta chains below all came from one sample that was sequenced in a study of blood T cell repertoires in COVID-19. Assay used: immunoSEQ multiplex PCR; TCRdb lists only in-frame clones, some missing. The sample has 200,000 or so clones, roughly 88% seen once. The sample taken for sequencing was peripheral blood. Source of these receptors: a man in his 60s with acute or convalescent COVID-19.

The chain uses TRBV5-6 and TRBJ1-1; D is ambiguous. This CDR3 is built from 12 residues. Trimming left V 5 bases short and J 9 bases short, with 14 bases between. Germline CDR1 reads SGHDT; CDR2 reads YYEEEE. The DNA of the CDR3 is TGTGCCAGCAGTCTCTCGAGGCAGAAAGCTTTCTTT. Encoded protein: CASSLSRQKAFF.

The rearrangement links TRBV11-3 to TRBJ2-2; 10 bases line up with TRBD1. Germline CDR1 reads SGHNT; CDR2 reads YENEEA. V dropped 5 bases and J dropped 4; count of bases not matched to a gene: 1. The length of the CDR3 is 14 residues. The CDR3 nucleotides are TGTGCCAGCAGCCGGGACAGGGGCACCGGGGAGCTGTTTTTT. As protein: CASSRDRGTGELFF.

The chain employs TRBV20-1 and TRBJ2-7; no reliable D call. V lost 0 bases, J lost 6 bases, and 6 bases lay in between. The CDR3 extends over 11 amino acids. CDR1 DFQATT and CDR2 SNEGSKA come from the germline V gene (reference sequence). CDR3 amino acids: CSAREMSEQYF. As DNA, the CDR3 is TGCAGTGCTAGAGAGATGAGCGAGCAGTACTTC.

The rearrangement uses TRBV7-2 and TRBJ1-1, with D unresolved. Per germline, CDR1 SGHTA and CDR2 FQGNSA. The CDR3 spans 14 residues. V was shortened by 9 bases and J by 1 base, with 15 bases between the two germline ends. The CDR3 DNA follows: TGTGCCAGTCGGGGTGCCCCTACGAACACTGAAGCTTTCTTT. Amino acid sequence: CASRGAPTNTEAFF.

The chain joins TRBV6-1 to TRBJ2-7; 8 bases align to TRBD2. V dropped 1 base and J dropped 7; count of bases not matched to a gene: 3. The V gene's germline CDR1 is MNHNS and CDR2 SASEGT. The CDR3 consists of 13 residues. The CDR3 loop is CASSEVGLVEQYF. CDR3 sequence (DNA): TGTGCCAGCAGTGAAGTGGGACTAGTGGAGCAGTACTTC.

The CDR3 protein is CASSRVTWGGTHNNEQFF. The CDR3 DNA sequence: TGCGCCAGCAGCCGAGTAACCTGGGGGGGGACCCACAACAATGAGCAGTTCTTC. The V gene is TRBV5-1, the J gene TRBJ2-1, with TRBD2 matching 7 bases. The CDR3 sequence is 18 residues long. V was clipped by 4 bases and J by 5 bases; unmatched bases: 18. Germline V gene data show CDR1 as SGHRS and CDR2 as YFSETQ.

V usage is TRBV5-1 and J usage is TRBJ2-6; a possible D gene is TRBD1 (6 bases). Germline values: CDR1 SGHRS, CDR2 YFSETQ. V was shortened by 0 bases and J by 2 bases, with 9 bases between the two germline ends. This CDR3 is built from 16 residues. The CDR3 DNA reads as TGCGCCAGCAGCTTGGAATCAGGGGCTGGGGCCAACGTCCTGACTTTC. This sequence encodes CASSLESGAGANVLTF. The full variable domain, its missing parts supplied by reference TRBV5-1 and TRBJ2-6, is KAGVTQTPRYLIKTRGQQVTLSCSPISGHRSVSWYQQTPGQGLQFLFEYFSETQRNKGNFPGRFSGRQFSNSRSEMNVSTLELGDSALYLCASSLESGAGANVLTFGAGSRLTVL.

The V and J genes are TRBV18 and TRBJ1-5, with 7 bases fitting TRBD1. J was trimmed by 5 bases and V by 6 bases; bases with no gene match: 4. The germline CDR1 and CDR2 sequences are KGHSH and LQKENI. The CDR3 is 13 amino acids. CDR3 DNA: TGTGCCAGCTCCCCTGACAGGGATCAGCCCCAGCATTTT. Residues: CASSPDRDQPQHF.

The chain links TRBV30 to TRBJ2-7; 9 bases agree with TRBD2. In germline, CDR1 is GTSNPN, CDR2 SVGIG (reference sequence). The ends lost 8 bases at V and 0 bases at J; junction bases unmatched: 8. This CDR3 has 14 residues. The CDR3 sequence: CAGGRGQSSYEQYF. The DNA for the CDR3 is TGTGCCGGCGGGAGGGGACAGAGCTCCTACGAGCAGTACTTC. Full variable domain (remainder filled in from reference TRBV30 and TRBJ2-7): SQTIHQWPATLVQPVGSPLSLECTVEGTSNPNLYWYRQAAGRGLQLLFYSVGIGQISSEVPQNLSASRPQDRQFILSSKKLLLSDSGFYLCAGGRGQSSYEQYFGPGTRLTVT.

The genes are TRBV27 and TRBJ2-7, with TRBD1 identical over 12 bases. After removal of 4 bases from V and 3 bases from J, the junction contained 4 bases not matched to a gene. The CDR3 has 15 residues. The V gene's germline CDR1 is MNHEY and CDR2 SMNVEV (reference sequence). The CDR3: CASSWGTGGGYEQYF. Here the CDR3 DNA reads TGTGCCAGCAGTTGGGGGACAGGGGGCGGCTACGAGCAGTACTTC.

J is TRBJ2-1 and V is TRBV19; 9 bases match TRBD1. The germline CDR1 and CDR2 sequences are LNHDA and SQIVND (reference sequence). J gave up 5 bases and V 10 bases, and 9 bases lay outside the gene matches. There are 14 residues in the CDR3. CDR3 sequence reads: CATEDRGINNEQFF. CDR3 sequence (DNA): TGTGCCACTGAGGACAGGGGAATAAACAATGAGCAGTTCTTC.

This clone was seen only a few times. The CDR3 reads CASRPGTAREPQHF. In DNA, the CDR3 is TGTGCCAGCAGGCCGGGGACAGCTCGGGAGCCCCAGCATTTT. This chain links TRBV27 with TRBJ1-5, with TRBD1 matching over 7 bases. CDR1 and CDR2 (germline): MNHEY, SMNVEV (reference sequence). The ends lost 6 bases at V and 8 bases at J; junction bases unmatched: 10. This CDR3 is 14 amino acids long.

J is TRBJ1-1 and V is TRBV3-1 (or the pseudogene TRBV3-2); D gene unclear. This CDR3 has 14 amino acids. CDR1 is LGHDT, CDR2 YNNKEL, per germline (reference sequence). V lost 0 bases, J lost 5 bases, and 10 bases lay in between. As DNA, the CDR3 is TGTGCCAGCAGCCAAGAGGTGGGGAGGACTGAAGCTTTCTTT. It codes for CASSQEVGRTEAFF.

Only a few counts were recorded for this clone. This chain connects TRBV27 to TRBJ2-7; D ambiguous. Germline V gene lookup returns CDR1 MNHEY and CDR2 SMNVEV (reference sequence). CDR3 length equals 13 residues. The V end was cut by 6 bases, the J end by 1 base, with 10 bases between. The CDR3 spells CASSSTGSYEQYF. CDR3 in DNA: TGTGCCAGCAGCTCGACTGGATCCTACGAGCAGTACTTC.

The chain uses TRBV7-9 and TRBJ2-2; D is ambiguous. Germline CDR1 is SEHNR and CDR2 is FQNEAQ (reference sequence). V shed 7 bases and J shed 6 bases, with 12 bases lying between them. CDR3 length equals 13 residues. DNA of the CDR3: TGTGCCAGCACTTCCTCTTTCCCCGGGGAGCTGTTTTTT. Encoded protein: CASTSSFPGELFF.

This chain uses TRBV6-5 with TRBJ1-5; TRBD1 matches at 7 bases. Trimming took 8 bases from V and 5 from J; bases not matched to a gene: 9. Germline CDR1 reads MNHEY; CDR2 reads SVGAGI. The CDR3 consists of 14 residues. DNA of the CDR3: TGTGCCAGCGAACAGGGGCGGATTGATCAGCCCCAGCATTTT. It is translated as CASEQGRIDQPQHF.

This clone occurred a few times. The V gene is TRBV7-9, the J gene TRBJ1-2, with D possibly matching TRBD1 (6 bases). This CDR3 has 16 residues. Germline V CDR1 and CDR2: SEHNR, FQNEAQ (reference sequence). The V gene lost 5 bases and the J gene lost 1 base, with 17 bases spanning the gap. The CDR3 nucleotides are TGTGCCAGCAGCCCCACAACGACAGGCGATAACTATGGCTACACCTTC. It encodes CASSPTTTGDNYGYTF. Variable domain in full (rest from reference TRBV7-9 and TRBJ1-2): DTGVSQNPRHKITKRGQNVTFRCDPISEHNRLYWYRQTLGQGPEFLTYFQNEAQLEKSRLLSDRFSAERPKGSFSTLEIQRTEQGDSAMYLCASSPTTTGDNYGYTFGSGTRLTVV.

The chain has TRBV27 and TRBJ1-5; no firm D call. Trimming removed 7 bases at V and 4 bases at J, with 17 bases between. Germline-derived CDR1 and CDR2 are MNHEY and SMNVEV (reference sequence). The CDR3 totals 15 residues. CDR3 sequence (DNA): TGTGCCAGCATGAGGCGGGCAGCACAGAATCAGCCCCAGCATTTT. It is translated as CASMRRAAQNQPQHF.

The rearrangement links TRBV9 to TRBJ2-2, with no clear D. Trimming shortened V by 7 bases and J by 0 bases, and 7 bases separated the two germline ends. Germline V lookup: CDR1 SGDLS, CDR2 YYNGEE. This CDR3 has 13 residues. In nucleotides, the CDR3 is TGTGCCAGCGCGGTGACGAACACCGGGGAGCTGTTTTTT. As protein: CASAVTNTGELFF.

The rearrangement uses TRBV6-5 and TRBJ1-3; D gene ambiguous. Trimming took off 5 bases at V and 4 bases at J, with 15 bases between the two ends. The germline CDR1 and CDR2 sequences are MNHEY and SVGAGI. The length of the CDR3 is 15 residues. The CDR3 DNA follows: TGTGCCAGCAGTAAACAACAGCCCTTCGGAAACACCATATATTTT. Translated: CASSKQQPFGNTIYF.

The chain has TRBV28 and TRBJ1-2; D unclear. Germline-derived CDR1 and CDR2 are MDHEN and SYDVKM. The CDR3 extends over 12 amino acids. V lost 6 bases, J lost 8 bases, and 13 bases lay in between. CDR3 residues: CASRAFMSGYTF. CDR3 DNA sequence: TGTGCCAGCAGAGCGTTTATGTCCGGCTACACCTTC.

This chain's CDR3 is CASGGINQPQHF. The CDR3 region has the DNA TGTGCCAGCGGCGGGATCAATCAGCCCCAGCATTTT. V usage is TRBV6-5 and J usage is TRBJ1-5, with D unresolved. Germline values: CDR1 MNHEY, CDR2 SVGAGI. V was clipped by 8 bases and J by 3 bases, with 8 bases between them. The CDR3 totals 12 residues.

The rearrangement links TRBV29-1 to TRBJ2-3; 7 bases line up with TRBD1. Germline values: CDR1 SQVTM, CDR2 ANQGSEA. The CDR3 spans 14 residues. V dropped 4 bases and J dropped 1; count of bases not matched to a gene: 5. CDR3 sequence reads: CSVADRAGTDTQYF. The CDR3 coding sequence is TGCAGCGTTGCCGACAGGGCCGGCACAGATACGCAGTATTTT.

The chain carries TRBV7-8 and TRBJ1-2; D is possibly TRBD1 (6 bases). The CDR3 runs to 13 residues. Germline values: CDR1 SGHVS, CDR2 FQNEAQ. Trimming left V 1 base short and J 7 bases short, with 10 bases between. The CDR3 coding sequence is TGTGCCAGCAGCTTAGATTTGGGGGCTGGCTACACCTTC. Encoded protein: CASSLDLGAGYTF.

V usage is TRBV6-1 and J usage is TRBJ2-6; D is uncertain. This CDR3 spans 16 amino acids. Germline values: CDR1 MNHNS, CDR2 SASEGT. Deletions cut 1 base from V and 0 bases from J, with 7 bases between. As DNA, the CDR3 is TGTGCCAGCAGTGAAGGGAGCTACTCTGGGGCCAACGTCCTGACTTTC. Encoded protein: CASSEGSYSGANVLTF.

This clone was counted once. This chain links TRBV5-1 with TRBJ2-3, with D possibly TRBD1 on 6 matching bases. Germline V gene lookup returns CDR1 SGHRS and CDR2 YFSETQ. The V end was cut by 7 bases, the J end by 6 bases, with 9 bases between. The CDR3 is 11 residues long. The CDR3 region has the DNA TGCGCCAGCGAAGGGGGTGATACGCAGTATTTT. This sequence encodes CASEGGDTQYF.

In its sample, this clone was seen a few times. The chain joins TRBV28 to TRBJ1-2; no definite D call. The V gene's germline CDR1 is MDHEN and CDR2 SYDVKM. V lost 8 bases and J lost 4, with 11 bases in between. The CDR3 totals 12 residues. The CDR3 DNA reads TGTGCCAGCTTCGATCGGAGCTATGGCTACACCTTC. Translated, it gives CASFDRSYGYTF.

The J gene is TRBJ1-2, the V gene TRBV28; TRBD1 might be the D (6 bases). Germline CDR1 and CDR2: MDHEN and SYDVKM. This CDR3 has 12 amino acids. Between the trimmed V and J ends, which lost 7 bases and 8 bases, there was a span of 14 bases. The DNA of the CDR3 is TGTGCCAGCATTACTGGGACAAACGGCTACACCTTC. Translated: CASITGTNGYTF.

The sample holds a few counts of this clone. The V gene is TRBV20-1, the J gene TRBJ1-4, with no clear D. CDR1 and CDR2 from the germline V gene are DFQATT and SNEGSKA (reference sequence). Trimming cost V 3 bases and J 3 bases, with 14 bases left between them. The CDR3 loop spans 15 amino acids. This CDR3 is CSASFVADPNEKLFF. In nucleotides, the CDR3 is TGCAGTGCTAGTTTCGTGGCAGATCCTAATGAAAAACTGTTTTTT.

The count of this clone is one. The chain uses TRBV19 and TRBJ1-5; no firm D call. CDR1 LNHDA and CDR2 SQIVND come from the germline V gene (reference sequence). V was clipped by 6 bases and J by 4 bases, with 13 bases between them. The CDR3 sequence is 14 residues long. The CDR3 nucleotides read TGTGCCAGTAGGACATTAGCGCTTAATCAGCCCCAGCATTTT. Translation gives CASRTLALNQPQHF. The full variable domain, completed using reference TRBV19 and TRBJ1-5, is DGGITQSPKYLFRKEGQNVTLSCEQNLNHDAMYWYRQDPGQGLRLIYYSQIVNDFQKGDIAEGYSVSREKKESFPLTVTSAQKNPTAFYLCASRTLALNQPQHFGDGTRLSIL.

The chain links TRBV27 to TRBJ2-2, with D unclear. V lost 4 bases to trimming and J lost 2 bases, with 5 bases between them. Per germline, CDR1 MNHEY and CDR2 SMNVEV (reference sequence). This CDR3 has 13 residues. The CDR3 here is CASSSLNTGELFF. Here the CDR3 DNA reads TGTGCCAGCAGTTCTCTCAACACCGGGGAGCTGTTTTTT.

J is TRBJ1-1 and V is TRBV2, with 8 bases aligning to TRBD1. The trim removed 6 bases at V and 3 bases at J, leaving 3 bases unmatched. Germline V gene sequence: CDR1 SNHLY, CDR2 FYNNEI. This CDR3 comprises 13 residues. CDR3 amino acids: CASSGQGDTEAFF. CDR3 sequence (DNA): TGTGCCAGCAGCGGACAGGGAGACACTGAAGCTTTCTTT.